Shown below are 27 T cell receptor beta chains from a single sample sequenced in a study of blood T cell repertoires in COVID-19. Here immunoSEQ multiplex PCR was the method, and the copy in TCRdb shows in-frame clones only, minus some. The data show about 240,000 clones, 80% to 85% seen once. Sequences were obtained from peripheral blood. All receptors come from a woman aged 55-69 years with active or convalescent COVID-19.

The V call is TRBV11-2, the J call TRBJ1-1; D is unresolved. V lost 0 bases, J lost 1 base, and 9 bases lay in between. Germline lookup yields CDR1 SGHAT and CDR2 FQNNGV. CDR3 length: 15 residues. The chain's CDR3 is CASSLDGMGNTEAFF. CDR3 sequence (DNA): TGTGCCAGCAGCTTAGACGGGATGGGGAACACTGAAGCTTTCTTT.

The CDR3: CASSYGGQGSHEQYF. CDR3 in DNA: TGTGCCAGCAGTTACGGGGGACAGGGGTCCCACGAGCAGTACTTC. The chain joins TRBV6-6 to TRBJ2-7, with TRBD1 matching 10 bases. Germline V gene data show CDR1 as MNHNY and CDR2 as SVGAGI (reference sequence). Losses at the gene ends were 2 bases for V and 5 bases for J; bases not matched to a gene: 6. CDR3 length equals 15 residues.

The chain couples TRBV3-1 (or the pseudogene TRBV3-2) to TRBJ1-3; D is unresolved. Trimming cost V 7 bases and J 4 bases, with 17 bases left between them. CDR1 and CDR2 from the germline V gene are LGHDT and YNNKEL (reference sequence). The CDR3 consists of 15 residues. The CDR3 loop is CASTRGGPAGNTIYF. The CDR3 DNA is TGTGCCAGCACACGCGGAGGTCCAGCGGGAAACACCATATATTTT.

This chain links TRBV6-5 with TRBJ2-5, with TRBD2 as a possible D gene (7 bases). Germline V gives CDR1 MNHEY, CDR2 SVGAGI. The CDR3 totals 12 residues. The ends were cut back, 8 bases at V and 5 bases at J, with 12 bases in the middle. In nucleotides, the CDR3 is TGTGCCAGCGCGGGGGCCACGGAGACCCAGTACTTC. Protein: CASAGATETQYF.

This clone was recorded once. V is TRBV19 and J is TRBJ1-6; maybe TRBD1 (5 bases). Trimming stripped 3 bases from V and 0 bases from J, with 12 bases between. The CDR3 is made up of 17 amino acids. CDR1 is LNHDA, CDR2 SQIVND, per germline (reference sequence). CDR3 region: CASSIGAASSYNSPLHF. CDR3 nucleotide sequence: TGTGCCAGTAGTATTGGGGCAGCGAGCTCCTATAATTCACCCCTCCACTTT.

J is TRBJ2-7 and V is TRBV6-6; 10 positions agree with TRBD1. The germline CDR1 and CDR2 sequences are MNHNY and SVGAGI (reference sequence). V dropped 2 bases and J dropped 4; count of bases not matched to a gene: 5. The CDR3 length is 15 residues. The CDR3 nucleotides read TGTGCCAGCAGTTACGTAGGGACAGGGGTATACGAGCAGTACTTC. Its translation is CASSYVGTGVYEQYF.

The gene calls are TRBV15 and TRBJ2-7, with D possibly TRBD2 on 6 matching bases. The CDR3 has 15 residues. Trimming stripped 0 bases from V and 5 bases from J, with 14 bases between. Germline V gives CDR1 LNHNV, CDR2 YYDKDF (reference sequence). CDR3 sequence (DNA): TGTGCCACCAGCAGAGATCGGGGGAACGTCCACGAGCAGTACTTC. This sequence encodes CATSRDRGNVHEQYF.

In this sample, this clone turned up a few times. This chain uses TRBV29-1 with TRBJ2-3; 8 bases line up with TRBD1. This CDR3 has 11 amino acids. Germline V gives CDR1 SQVTM, CDR2 ANQGSEA. V shed 8 bases, J shed 6 bases, and the junction held 4 bases outside the gene matches. The CDR3 DNA sequence: TGCAGCTCCAGGGGGCTGGATACGCAGTATTTT. Its protein is CSSRGLDTQYF.

This sequence joins TRBV18 and TRBJ2-5; weak D call: TRBD2 (6 bases). CDR3 length: 13 amino acids. Germline V gene sequence: CDR1 KGHSH, CDR2 LQKENI. Trimming took off 4 bases at V and 3 bases at J, with 9 bases between the two ends. The chain's CDR3 is CASSRVAEETQYF. The DNA of the CDR3 is TGTGCCAGCTCACGGGTAGCGGAAGAGACCCAGTACTTC.

V is TRBV4-1 and J is TRBJ2-2; TRBD2 is a possible D gene (6 bases). The CDR3 length is 16 residues. The V gene lost 1 base and the J gene lost 5 bases, with 14 bases spanning the gap. Germline values: CDR1 MGHRA, CDR2 YSYEKL. The CDR3 here is CASSQGDGRRTGELFF. DNA of the CDR3: TGCGCCAGCAGCCAAGGAGACGGGAGAAGGACCGGGGAGCTGTTTTTT.

The J gene is TRBJ2-1, the V gene TRBV11-1; 9 bases agree with TRBD2. V shed 0 bases and J 5 bases; nucleotides not matched to a gene: 2. CDR1 and CDR2 from the germline V gene are SGHAT and FQDESV (reference sequence). The CDR3 runs 15 residues. This CDR3 reads CASSLASGGHNEQFF. The CDR3 DNA is TGTGCCAGCAGCTTAGCTAGCGGGGGCCACAATGAGCAGTTCTTC.

The chain recombines TRBV4-3 with TRBJ2-1, with 10 positions matching TRBD2. Germline loops: CDR1 LGHNA, CDR2 YSLEER. J was trimmed by 2 bases and V by 3 bases; bases with no gene match: 1. This CDR3 is built from 15 residues. The CDR3 is CASSHSGGTYNEQFF. The CDR3 DNA is TGCGCCAGCAGCCATAGCGGGGGGACCTACAATGAGCAGTTCTTC.

V is TRBV7-2 and J is TRBJ1-1; possibly TRBD1 for D (6 bases). V gave up 4 bases and J gave up 1 base, with 10 bases separating them. Germline-derived CDR1 and CDR2 are SGHTA and FQGNSA. The CDR3 has 14 amino acids. In DNA form, the CDR3 reads TGTGCCAGCAGCTCGGACAGAGGGAACACTGAAGCTTTCTTT. Encoded protein: CASSSDRGNTEAFF.

The gene calls are TRBV11-2 and TRBJ2-7; TRBD2 is a possible D gene (5 bases). The CDR3 extends over 15 amino acids. Germline CDR1 SGHAT, CDR2 FQNNGV. The V and J ends lost 5 bases and 0 bases respectively, with 14 bases between them. CDR3 protein: CASSPRLGSSYEQYF. In DNA, the CDR3 is TGTGCCAGCAGCCCCCGTCTAGGGAGCTCCTACGAGCAGTACTTC.

The chain joins TRBV30 to TRBJ1-2; perhaps TRBD1 as D (5 bases). The CDR3 runs to 13 residues. Looked up from germline, CDR1 is GTSNPN and CDR2 is SVGIG (reference sequence). V dropped 2 bases and J dropped 4 bases, with 11 bases sitting between them. CDR3 loop: CAWSPREFYGYTF. Written as DNA, the CDR3 is TGTGCCTGGAGTCCCAGGGAATTCTATGGCTACACCTTC.

The chain uses TRBV2 and TRBJ2-1; 11 positions agree with TRBD2. V lost 6 bases and J lost 0; bases outside the gene matches: 4. Germline CDR1 SNHLY, CDR2 FYNNEI. This CDR3 has 16 amino acids. This CDR3 reads CASRASGGSSYNEQFF. The CDR3 DNA reads as TGTGCCAGCAGAGCTAGCGGGGGGAGCTCCTACAATGAGCAGTTCTTC.

The J gene is TRBJ1-2, the V gene TRBV6-1, with D unclear. CDR3 length: 12 amino acids. The germline V gene has CDR1 MNHNS and CDR2 SASEGT. The V end was cut by 0 bases, the J end by 8 bases, with 7 bases between. For the CDR3, the DNA is TGTGCCAGCAGTGAAGCCGGGTCAGGCTACACCTTC. This sequence encodes CASSEAGSGYTF.

J is TRBJ1-5 and V is TRBV4-1; no definite D call. Germline V gene sequence: CDR1 MGHRA, CDR2 YSYEKL. Trimming left V 0 bases short and J 7 bases short, with 10 bases between. This CDR3 is built from 14 residues. In DNA form, the CDR3 reads TGCGCCAGCAGCCAAGATCCAGGCTGGCAGCCCCAGCATTTT. It is translated as CASSQDPGWQPQHF.

This clone was seen more than once but under ten times. V usage is TRBV6-5 and J usage is TRBJ1-2, with 11 bases fitting TRBD1. The V and J ends lost 6 bases and 2 bases, in that order; junction bases with no gene match: 5. CDR1 is MNHEY, CDR2 SVGAGI, per germline. The CDR3 has 15 amino acids. This CDR3 is CASRRTGGGNYGYTF. The CDR3 DNA follows: TGTGCCAGCAGAAGGACAGGGGGCGGAAACTATGGCTACACCTTC.

The chain links TRBV6-6 to TRBJ1-1; D possibly corresponds to TRBD1 (5 bases). Germline V CDR1 and CDR2: MNHNY, SVGAGI (reference sequence). The CDR3 is 14 residues long. V was trimmed by 2 bases and J by 1 base, leaving 8 bases between them. The CDR3 here is CASSYQGPNTEAFF. The CDR3 nucleotides are TGTGCCAGCAGTTACCAGGGTCCGAACACTGAAGCTTTCTTT.

This clone was found a few times. Here the CDR3 reads CASSPGQETDTQYF. CDR3 bases: TGTGCCAGCAGCCCCGGACAGGAGACAGATACGCAGTATTTT. V gene TRBV7-2 combines with J gene TRBJ2-3; 7 bases fit TRBD1. CDR1 is SGHTA and CDR2 is FQGNSA in the germline V gene. This CDR3 is 14 amino acids long. V was clipped by 5 bases and J by 3 bases; unmatched bases: 5.

J is TRBJ2-5 and V is TRBV5-1, with D possibly being TRBD1 (5 bases). Looked up from germline, CDR1 is SGHRS and CDR2 is YFSETQ. Trimming left V 0 bases short and J 5 bases short, with 20 bases between. The length of the CDR3 is 17 residues. For the CDR3, the DNA is TGCGCCAGCAGCTTGGCCGGTGTCCCAGGGTCTGGGGAGACCCAGTACTTC. Its protein is CASSLAGVPGSGETQYF.

In its sample, this clone ranks as medium-sized. The V call is TRBV13, the J call TRBJ1-5; D is unclear. The ends were cut back, 3 bases at V and 9 bases at J, with 15 bases in the middle. The CDR3 is 14 amino acids. Germline CDR1 is PRHDT and CDR2 is FYEKMQ (reference sequence). In nucleotides, the CDR3 is TGTGCCAGCAGCTTCGGCCCCCAGGATTGGCCCCAGCATTTT. Translated, it gives CASSFGPQDWPQHF. Supplemented by reference TRBV13 and TRBJ1-5, the full variable domain reads AAGVIQSPRHLIKEKRETATLKCYPIPRHDTVYWYQQGPGQDPQFLISFYEKMQSDKGSIPDRFSAQQFSDYHSELNMSSLELGDSALYFCASSFGPQDWPQHFGDGTRLSIL.

This chain connects TRBV5-1 to TRBJ2-7; possible D gene TRBD1, 8 bases. Germline V gene sequence: CDR1 SGHRS, CDR2 YFSETQ. The CDR3 consists of 15 residues. V was trimmed by 4 bases and J by 2 bases, leaving 16 bases between them. The CDR3 protein is CASSATGGGAYEQYF. The CDR3 DNA reads TGCGCCAGCAGCGCCACAGGGGGAGGGGCCTACGAGCAGTACTTC.

This clone has more than one count but fewer than ten. V gene TRBV9 combines with J gene TRBJ2-3; perhaps TRBD2 as D (5 bases). Germline CDR1 SGDLS, CDR2 YYNGEE. V dropped 2 bases and J dropped 5 bases, with 33 bases sitting between them. The CDR3 is 21 amino acids. CDR3 sequence reads: CASSVATARTGTLPSQDTQYF. CDR3 in DNA: TGTGCCAGCAGCGTCGCCACAGCCCGGACTGGAACCCTCCCATCACAAGATACGCAGTATTTT.

The rearrangement uses TRBV5-6 and TRBJ1-6; a weak D match, TRBD1 (6 bases). V was trimmed by 2 bases and J by 10 bases, leaving 13 bases between them. Germline CDR1 and CDR2: SGHDT and YYEEEE. This CDR3 spans 14 amino acids. CDR3 DNA: TGTGCCAGCAGCTTCGACAGGCTGGGATCACCCCTCCACTTT. It specifies CASSFDRLGSPLHF.

This chain links TRBV5-4 with TRBJ2-3, with D maybe TRBD1 (6 bases). Trimming stripped 1 base from V and 4 bases from J, with 7 bases between. Germline-derived CDR1 and CDR2 are SGHNT and YYREEE (reference sequence). This CDR3 contains 13 residues. The CDR3 DNA follows: TGTGCCAGCAGCTTGAACAGGGCAGATACGCAGTATTTT. As protein: CASSLNRADTQYF.